This TCR beta chain is from a study of blood T cell repertoires in COVID-19 (dated by TCRdb to about 2020). Turning to the overall study: Collaborator samples came from the United States, Italy and Spain and covered acute and convalescent phases of COVID-19. The prospective study material was composed of cDNA or gDNA derived from T cells, B-cell-depleted T cells, or PBMCs. Subjects who had been exposed to COVID-19, were actively infected with it, or had recovered from it provided the deeply sampled blood TCRbeta repertoires that made up the dataset. The repertoires were released in a freely available public database meant as a resource for research on the immune response to SARS-CoV-2. The samples were drawn from two sources: the first 160 participants of the ongoing ImmuneRACE study, and about 1,300 subjects contributed by 6 global collaborators. Sample metadata almost always included a de-identified subject ID, COVID-19 status, age in years and sex. Where available, HLA class I and class II types were obtained from metadata supplied by the sample provider rather than from assay-based typing.

Concerning this clone: The antigen it binds to is not known. No much larger clone exists at a distance of one base, and base qualities are not known.

Trimming costs V 6 bases and J 7 bases, and their ends lie 20 bases apart. CDR1 MNHEY and CDR2 SVGAGI were looked up in the germline V gene. From its cysteine to its phenylalanine, the CDR3 spans 15 amino acids. Only the CDR3 region is kept as DNA, spanning 45 bases read in frame from base 1. Each collaborating institution followed its own protocols to collect whole blood in K2EDTA tubes. Collaborator samples were shipped for TCRbeta analysis as frozen whole blood, isolated PBMCs, or DNA extracted from either sample type. Points the paper makes about the study in general: Clinical and demographic metadata were provided uncurated, with the amount varying by source and participant.

TCRbeta CDR3 regions were amplified from genomic DNA using the immunoSEQ Assay, a bias-controlled multiplex PCR. Per the original workflow: Nucleated cell counts per sample were estimated from amplification of reference gene primers within the assay. To quantify the absolute abundance of each unique TCRbeta CDR3 rearrangement, sequence reads were collapsed and filtered. For each sample, productive Simpson clonality was calculated by taking the square root of Simpson's diversity index across productive rearrangements. Held by TCRdb, this immuneACCESS table contains in-frame sequences only and omits some clones. Under half of the omission traces to an unresolved V gene where checked; the cause of the rest is unknown. That table supplies the V and J calls and clone size; D and trimming were determined from the DNA. This sample gives 250,000 to 350,000 clones in total; approximately 90% of them show up just once. The top ten hold under 15% of the sample.

The V and J segments used are TRBV6-5 and TRBJ2-3; perhaps TRBD2 is the D gene, with 5 bases matching. Sample: peripheral blood. This clonotype was obtained from a woman in her sixties with acute or convalescent COVID-19. The CDR3 loop reads CASSGGPAVVYTQYF. The sequenced DNA: TGTGCCAGCAGCGGAGGCCCAGCGGTAGTTTATACGCAGTATTTT.